This T cell receptor beta chain was identified in a study of graft-versus-host responses after intestinal transplantation (dated by TCRdb to about 2021). Describing the broader study: The transplants that recipients got were multivisceral, liver-intestinal, or isolated intestinal. Instead of going to the commercial service, samples from three later patients were sequenced in-house on an Illumina MiSeq and processed with MiXCR. Every recipient was given anti-thymocyte globulin induction, followed by roughly 3 years of maintenance tacrolimus and steroids. To identify alloreactive clones, pre-transplant mixed lymphocyte reaction products were sequenced and compared with unstimulated pre-transplant donor and recipient T cells. A peak of at least 4% donor T cells among recipient peripheral blood mononuclear cells was the definition used for donor T cell macrochimerism. After intestinal transplantation, graft-versus-host and host-versus-graft alloreactive T cell clones were followed in the graft, circulation and bone marrow using bulk TCR-beta CDR3 sequencing. The cohort enrolled about 23 intestinal transplant recipients, one of whom was a retransplant, and 3 patients without pretransplant specimens were excluded. Results the study describes overall, beyond this receptor: Patients with donor T cell macrochimerism had high GvH to HvG T cell clonal ratios in their allografts. Early after transplant, declines in HvG clones were associated with peak levels of circulating GvH clones. GvH clones were detected in recipient bone marrow, and some of these GvH clones were observed earlier in ileal mucosa or blood, consistent with an intestinal mucosal origin. Conclusions were limited by the relatively low number and heterogeneity of intestinal transplant patients.

Trimming costs V 3 bases and J 2 bases, and their ends lie 16 bases apart. Based on the germline V gene, the CDR1 and CDR2 sequences are KGHSH and LQKENI. The cysteine opens and the phenylalanine closes a CDR3 of 16 amino acids. Only CDR3 DNA remains: 48 bases, in frame from the first base. The intended sense of this specimen's time point label: cells obtained before transplantation from donor or recipient. CD3+CD4+ and CD3+CD8+ populations were FACS-sorted from unstimulated pre-transplant donor and recipient cells taken from spleen or lymph nodes. Receptors were amplified or captured by the immunoSEQ multiplex PCR assay. For most patients, genomic DNA was isolated with the Qiagen DNeasy Blood and Tissue Kit and shipped frozen to Adaptive Biotechnologies for TCR sequencing. For most patients, genomic DNA was subjected to high-throughput TCR-beta CDR3 sequencing by Adaptive Biotechnologies. From the authors' description of their analysis: TCR sequencing data were retrieved from Adaptive's ImmunoSEQ software for more than 15 patients, whereas a few other patients were processed with MiXCR and VDJtools. To correct CD4 versus CD8 sorting errors, sequences present in both subsets at a frequency ratio below 5:1 were removed. CDR3 nucleotide sequences shared by donor and recipient were removed because the origin of these sequences could not be assigned. To be classed as alloreactive, a clone needed at least 2-fold expansion over unstimulated cells and a minimum CFSE-low frequency of 0.002% (template counts) or 0.001% (read counts). Mappable clones were those detected in sequenced pre-transplant spleen, lymph node, or MLR CFSE-low populations of the donor or recipient. The cumulative frequency of alloreactive clones was calculated as a percentage of all sequences, weighted by copy number. The clones in this table, taken by TCRdb from immuneACCESS, are in-frame only. Not every clone is retained; where verified, under half of the shortfall comes from an unresolved V gene, and the cause of the rest is unknown. That table gives V, J and clone size, and the DNA gave D and trimming. The sample table contains around 67,000 clones; only one count was recorded for 75% to 90% of them. 0.35% to 0.45% of the sample goes to the ten largest clones.

Turning to this clone: Its antigen is still unknown. No base quality values were provided; no much bigger clone lies one nucleotide off.

The sequence joins TRBV18 to TRBJ2-5; perhaps TRBD2 is the D gene, with 5 bases matching. The clonotype comes from a human donor who was the organ donor for an intestinal transplant. The material was unstimulated CD4+ T cells sorted from spleen or lymph node cells, obtained before transplant. The bases are TGTGCCAGCTCACCGCCTCTGGAGGAGCTACAAGAGACCCAGTACTTC. This yields the protein CASSPPLEELQETQYF. Full variable domain (CDR3 extended with the reference TRBV18 and TRBJ2-5 proteins): NAGVMQNPRHLVRRRGQEARLRCSPMKGHSHVYWYRQLPEEGLKFMVYLQKENIIDESGMPKERFSAEFPKEGPSILRIQQVVRGDSAAYFCASSPPLEELQETQYFGPGTRLLVL.